Presented here are 27 T cell receptor beta chains from one specimen sequenced in a study of beta chain features in type 1 diabetes. The sequenced template was cDNA made from the entire isolated RNA. Clones were read by immunoSEQ multiplex PCR, and TCRdb kept only the in-frame ones, dropping some. The data show about 650,000 clones, with roughly an eighth seen just once and more than 0.1% held by the top ten. Their antigens remain unidentified. Study outcomes and limitations: For Type 1 diabetes patients, all four CD4+ subsets carried TCRB CDR3s that were moderately but significantly shorter.

The sequencing input was naive CD4+ T cells from blood. These TCRs come from a man under 40 with type 1 diabetes.

The chain is built from TRBV10-3 and TRBJ2-3; 7 bases fit TRBD1. The germline gives CDR1 ENHRY, CDR2 SYGVKD. This CDR3 comprises 13 residues. Trimming removed 10 bases from V and 3 bases from J; junction bases left unmatched: 7. DNA for the CDR3: TGTGCCACCCGAGGACAGGAAACAGATACGCAGTATTTT. The encoded protein is CATRGQETDTQYF.

The chain is built from TRBV11-3 and TRBJ2-2, with D maybe TRBD2 (5 bases). Germline assignment: CDR1 SGHNT and CDR2 YENEEA. The CDR3 sequence is 14 residues long. V lost 3 bases and J lost 7, with 12 bases in between. This chain's CDR3 is CASSFLGVNGELFF. In DNA form, the CDR3 reads TGTGCCAGCAGCTTTCTGGGAGTGAACGGGGAGCTGTTTTTT. The full variable domain, with the rest looked up from reference TRBV11-3 and TRBJ2-2, is EAGVVQSPRYKIIEKKQPVAFWCNPISGHNTLYWYLQNLGQGPELLIRYENEEAVDDSQLPKDRFSAERLKGVDSTLKIQPAELGDSAVYLCASSFLGVNGELFFGEGSRLTVL.

This clone was seen a few times. This chain joins TRBV5-1 and TRBJ1-6, with 11 nucleotides matching TRBD1. Germline V CDR1 and CDR2: SGHRS, YFSETQ. The CDR3 spans 15 residues. V lost 3 bases to trimming and J lost 8 bases; unmatched junction nucleotides: 4. The CDR3: CASSSGQGAYSPLHF. DNA of the CDR3: TGCGCCAGCAGCTCTGGACAGGGGGCTTATTCACCCCTCCACTTT. Combining the CDR3 with reference TRBV5-1 and TRBJ1-6 gives the whole variable domain KAGVTQTPRYLIKTRGQQVTLSCSPISGHRSVSWYQQTPGQGLQFLFEYFSETQRNKGNFPGRFSGRQFSNSRSEMNVSTLELGDSALYLCASSSGQGAYSPLHFGNGTRLTVT.

This clone was picked up a small number of times. This rearrangement joins TRBV5-4 to TRBJ2-3; the D is unclear. V was shortened by 4 bases and J by 11 bases, with 17 bases between the two germline ends. This CDR3 contains 13 residues. The germline gives CDR1 SGHNT, CDR2 YYREEE (reference sequence). As DNA, the CDR3 is TGTGCCAGCAGCCAGAGGACCTCCCCCGAGCAGTATTTT. Encoded protein: CASSQRTSPEQYF.

The gene calls are TRBV29-1 and TRBJ2-6, with D maybe TRBD1 (6 bases). Germline-derived CDR1 and CDR2 are SQVTM and ANQGSEA. This CDR3 region has 16 residues. Trimming took off 7 bases at V and 0 bases at J, with 16 bases between the two ends. CDR3 amino acids: CSAKDRLRSGANVLTF. The CDR3 DNA follows: TGCAGCGCAAAAGACAGGCTCCGCTCTGGGGCCAACGTCCTGACTTTC.

This clone has just a few counts. This sequence joins TRBV19 and TRBJ1-6; possibly TRBD1 for D (5 bases). The CDR3 contains 13 residues. The ends were cut back, 6 bases at V and 6 bases at J, with 9 bases in the middle. From germline, CDR1 is LNHDA and CDR2 SQIVND (reference sequence). CDR3 bases: TGTGCCAGTAGGTTACAGGTTAATTCACCCCTCCACTTT. Amino acid sequence: CASRLQVNSPLHF.

The chain couples TRBV14 to TRBJ2-7; D is perhaps TRBD1 (6 bases). CDR1 is SGHDN and CDR2 is FVKESK in the germline V gene. The CDR3 runs 15 residues. The V end was cut by 4 bases, the J end by 0 bases, with 13 bases between. The CDR3 is CASSPPTGSSYEQYF. CDR3 DNA: TGTGCCAGCAGCCCTCCAACAGGGAGCTCCTACGAGCAGTACTTC.

This clone occurred a few times. This CDR3 is also generated by other DNA sequences in the sample. This rearrangement joins TRBV9 to TRBJ2-7; D may be TRBD1 (7 bases). The germline CDR1 and CDR2 sequences are SGDLS and YYNGEE. The CDR3 spans 14 residues. Trimming shortened V by 0 bases and J by 2 bases, and 9 bases separated the two germline ends. CDR3: CASSVGGTAYEQYF. CDR3 nucleotides: TGTGCCAGCAGCGTAGGCGGGACAGCCTACGAGCAGTACTTC.

The chain uses TRBV19 and TRBJ2-2; D unresolved. This CDR3 region has 14 residues. Trimming pared 7 bases from V and 1 base from J, leaving 10 bases between. Germline V lookup: CDR1 LNHDA, CDR2 SQIVND (reference sequence). This CDR3 is CASMDGLNTGELFF. Written as DNA, the CDR3 is TGTGCCAGTATGGACGGTCTGAACACCGGGGAGCTGTTTTTT.

The rearrangement links TRBV9 to TRBJ2-7; 7 positions agree with TRBD1. V was clipped by 5 bases and J by 4 bases; unmatched bases: 18. The CDR3 extends over 17 amino acids. From germline, CDR1 is SGDLS and CDR2 YYNGEE. This chain's CDR3 is CASSASITGVEAYEQYF. CDR3 bases: TGTGCCAGCAGTGCTTCCATTACAGGGGTTGAGGCTTACGAGCAGTACTTC.

This clone showed up just a few times. V is TRBV4-3 and J is TRBJ1-3; possibly TRBD1 for D (5 bases). The CDR3 consists of 15 residues. Deletions cut 1 base from V and 2 bases from J, with 9 bases between. Germline CDR1 is LGHNA and CDR2 is YSLEER. The CDR3 sequence: CASSQGRVTGNTIYF. CDR3 in DNA: TGCGCCAGCAGCCAAGGCAGGGTGACTGGAAACACCATATATTTT.

The V gene is TRBV6-1, the J gene TRBJ2-2; D unresolved. The CDR3 extends over 14 amino acids. Trimming took off 8 bases at V and 4 bases at J, with 14 bases between the two ends. The germline V gene encodes CDR1 MNHNS and CDR2 SASEGT. CDR3 sequence: CASLGIWGTGELFF. Written as DNA, the CDR3 is TGTGCCAGCTTGGGGATATGGGGCACCGGGGAGCTGTTTTTT.

The CDR3 coding sequence is TGTGCCAGCAGCCATGCAGGGGGAACCAACTATGGCTACACCTTC. The encoded protein is CASSHAGGTNYGYTF. This chain uses TRBV4-2 with TRBJ1-2, with 7 bases fitting TRBD1. Trimming took 3 bases from V and 2 from J; bases not matched to a gene: 6. In germline, CDR1 is LGHNA, CDR2 YNFKEQ. CDR3 length: 15 amino acids.

This clone was counted only a few times. The genes are TRBV14 and TRBJ2-3, with D perhaps TRBD2 (6 bases). The CDR3 is 15 residues long. Germline V CDR1 and CDR2: SGHDN, FVKESK. Trimming pared 1 base from V and 2 bases from J, leaving 10 bases between. CDR3 amino acids: CASSQVGGTTDTQYF. The CDR3 DNA follows: TGTGCCAGCAGCCAAGTTGGCGGGACCACAGATACGCAGTATTTT.

This clone was picked up a small number of times. The gene calls are TRBV25-1 and TRBJ2-5; D not certain. CDR1 is MGHDK and CDR2 is SYGVNS in the germline V gene. Trimming left V 5 bases short and J 2 bases short, with 15 bases between. The CDR3 is 15 residues long. Here the CDR3 reads CASSLGYPIQETQYF. Here the CDR3 DNA reads TGTGCCAGCAGTTTGGGGTACCCAATACAAGAGACCCAGTACTTC.

This clone has a handful of counts. The rearrangement links TRBV19 to TRBJ2-2; D not resolved. CDR1 is LNHDA, CDR2 SQIVND, per germline (reference sequence). The length of the CDR3 is 15 residues. The V and J ends lost 7 bases and 0 bases respectively, with 12 bases between them. CDR3 bases: TGTGCCAGTAAAGTCGGCAGGCCGAACACCGGGGAGCTGTTTTTT. Translating gives CASKVGRPNTGELFF.

This sequence joins TRBV4-3 and TRBJ1-2; D is possibly TRBD1 (5 bases). Germline-derived CDR1 and CDR2 are LGHNA and YSLEER. V shed 0 bases and J shed 7 bases, with 15 bases lying between them. The length of the CDR3 is 15 residues. The CDR3 DNA follows: TGCGCCAGCAGCCAAGATGCGAGGGACCCACTTGGCTACACCTTC. This encodes CASSQDARDPLGYTF.

This clone has more than one count but fewer than ten. The CDR3 bases are TGTGCCAGCACCAGGCCAGGGGGAGGAACCGGGGAGCTGTTTTTT. Encoded protein: CASTRPGGGTGELFF. The chain carries TRBV28 and TRBJ2-2; perhaps TRBD1 as D (7 bases). Germline CDR1 reads MDHEN; CDR2 reads SYDVKM. The CDR3 extends over 15 amino acids. With 7 bases removed from V and 5 bases from J, the gap between germline ends came to 17 bases.

This clone was picked up a small number of times. This chain uses TRBV4-3 with TRBJ1-2, with TRBD1 matching 8 bases. The CDR3 is made up of 15 amino acids. Looked up from germline, CDR1 is LGHNA and CDR2 is YSLEER. V was clipped by 3 bases and J by 4 bases; unmatched bases: 7. CDR3 sequence (DNA): TGCGCCAGCAGCCAGGACCAGGGGGCTGGCTATGGCTACACCTTC. Translated, it gives CASSQDQGAGYGYTF.

The CDR3 DNA is TGTGCCAGTATTGGGTACGCTGAAGCTTTCTTT. Translation: CASIGYAEAFF. The V call is TRBV19, the J call TRBJ1-1; D is unresolved. The CDR3 spans 11 residues. Trimming pared 7 bases from V and 6 bases from J, leaving 9 bases between. Germline assignment: CDR1 LNHDA and CDR2 SQIVND (reference sequence).

This clone came up a few times. Relative to the germline gene, one junction end is altered; a read error may explain this. The V and J genes are TRBV19 and TRBJ1-2, with unresolved D. The germline CDR1 and CDR2 sequences are LNHDA and SQIVND (reference sequence). There are 9 residues in the CDR3. Here the CDR3 reads CATPGGKRF. The CDR3 nucleotides are TGTGCCACCCCGGGAGGGAAACGCTTC.

This clone was detected only a few times. V is TRBV15 and J is TRBJ1-2; D is ambiguous. This CDR3 spans 13 amino acids. CDR1 and CDR2 (germline): LNHNV, YYDKDF (reference sequence). Trimming took 0 bases from V and 3 from J, leaving 5 bases between them. The CDR3 sequence is CATSRDSHYGYTF. The CDR3 bases are TGTGCCACCAGCAGAGACAGCCACTATGGCTACACCTTC. Full variable domain (missing parts from reference TRBV15 and TRBJ1-2): DAMVIQNPRYQVTQFGKPVTLSCSQTLNHNVMYWYQQKSSQAPKLLFHYYDKDFNNEADTPDNFQSRRPNTSFCFLDIRSPGLGDTAMYLCATSRDSHYGYTFGSGTRLTVV.

This clone showed up just a few times. This chain uses TRBV19 with TRBJ2-3, with D maybe TRBD1 (8 bases). CDR3 length: 16 amino acids. V was pared by 7 bases and J by 2 bases, with 19 bases between. Looked up from germline, CDR1 is LNHDA and CDR2 is SQIVND (reference sequence). The CDR3 sequence is CASTEAGTGHTDTQYF. In DNA, the CDR3 is TGTGCCAGTACCGAAGCGGGGACAGGCCACACAGATACGCAGTATTTT. Drawing the rest from reference TRBV19 and TRBJ2-3, the complete variable domain is DGGITQSPKYLFRKEGQNVTLSCEQNLNHDAMYWYRQDPGQGLRLIYYSQIVNDFQKGDIAEGYSVSREKKESFPLTVTSAQKNPTAFYLCASTEAGTGHTDTQYFGPGTRLTVL.

This clone occurred a few times. The sample has other DNA sequences that encode this CDR3 too. This chain connects TRBV7-9 to TRBJ2-3; 11 nucleotides agree with TRBD2. The CDR3 covers 16 residues. Trimming cost V 2 bases and J 0 bases; bases outside gene matches: 1. Per germline, CDR1 SEHNR and CDR2 FQNEAQ (reference sequence). The CDR3 DNA reads TGTGCCAGCAGCTTAAGACTAGCGGGAAGCACAGATACGCAGTATTTT. Translated, it gives CASSLRLAGSTDTQYF. Filled out from reference TRBV7-9 and TRBJ2-3, the complete variable domain reads DTGVSQNPRHKITKRGQNVTFRCDPISEHNRLYWYRQTLGQGPEFLTYFQNEAQLEKSRLLSDRFSAERPKGSFSTLEIQRTEQGDSAMYLCASSLRLAGSTDTQYFGPGTRLTVL.

The chain couples TRBV9 to TRBJ2-1, with D uncertain. There are 16 residues in the CDR3. Germline V gene sequence: CDR1 SGDLS, CDR2 YYNGEE. Trimming left V 4 bases short and J 0 bases short, with 14 bases between. CDR3 region: CASSFQRLPSYNEQFF. The CDR3 nucleotides are TGTGCCAGCAGCTTTCAACGGCTACCCTCCTACAATGAGCAGTTCTTC.

This clone was counted only a few times. This rearrangement joins TRBV7-9 to TRBJ1-1; a possible D gene is TRBD1 (6 bases). The CDR3 totals 13 residues. The germline V and J ends were trimmed by 4 bases and 5 bases, with 11 bases remaining between them. CDR1 is SEHNR and CDR2 is FQNEAQ in the germline V gene (reference sequence). In DNA, the CDR3 is TGTGCCAGCAGCTCTACAGGGACGACTGAAGCTTTCTTT. It specifies CASSSTGTTEAFF.

This chain links TRBV7-9 with TRBJ2-7; D is perhaps TRBD1 (6 bases). Germline CDR1 SEHNR, CDR2 FQNEAQ (reference sequence). CDR3 size: 16 residues. V lost 2 bases, J lost 0 bases, and 14 bases lay in between. The CDR3 coding sequence is TGTGCCAGCAGCTTACCTAATCAGGGGAGCTCCTACGAGCAGTACTTC. Translating it yields CASSLPNQGSSYEQYF.